This TCR beta chain originates from a study of blood T cell repertoires in COVID-19. Study-level background: Donors in the United States, Italy and Spain gave samples during acute or convalescent COVID-19.

Source study methods: It was from reference gene primer amplification that nucleated cell counts were estimated. Sequencing was performed with immunoSEQ multiplex PCR; in TCRdb, only in-frame clones are kept and a portion is missing. V and J calls and clone size follow that table, whereas D and trimming were derived from the DNA. The repertoire has roughly 160,000 clones, roughly 87% of them found once; the top ten carry about 3.9%. Germline-derived CDR1 and CDR2 are MDHEN and SYDVKM. This CDR3 region has 17 residues. The V end lost 8 bases, the J end lost 0 bases, and 20 bases lay between the germline ends.

This clonotype originated in a woman in her fifties or sixties who had recovered from COVID-19. Sequencing used peripheral blood. This rearrangement joins TRBV28 to TRBJ1-3; maybe TRBD1 (6 bases). This chain's CDR3 is CASHRAGDDFSGNTIYF. Here the CDR3 DNA reads TGTGCCAGCCACCGGGCAGGGGACGATTTCTCTGGAAACACCATATATTTT.